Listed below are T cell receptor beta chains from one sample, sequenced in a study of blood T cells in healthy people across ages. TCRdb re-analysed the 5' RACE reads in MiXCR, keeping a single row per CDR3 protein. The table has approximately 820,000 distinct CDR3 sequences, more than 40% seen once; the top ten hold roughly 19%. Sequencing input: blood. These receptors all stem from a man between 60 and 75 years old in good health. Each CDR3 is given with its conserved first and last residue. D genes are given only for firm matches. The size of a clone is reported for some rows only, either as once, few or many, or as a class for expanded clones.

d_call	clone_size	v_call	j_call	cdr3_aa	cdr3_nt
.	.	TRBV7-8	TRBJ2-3	CASSPNRLEPDTQYF	TGTGCCAGCAGCCCGAATCGACTAGAACCAGATACGCAGTATTTT
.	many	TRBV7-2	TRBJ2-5	CASSLAGIRQETQYF	TGTGCCAGCAGCTTAGCCGGGATTAGGCAAGAGACCCAGTACTTC
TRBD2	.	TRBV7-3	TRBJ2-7	CANSLGLAGFHEQYF	TGTGCCAACAGCTTAGGTTTAGCGGGGTTCCACGAGCAGTACTTC
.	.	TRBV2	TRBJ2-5	CANRRNKQETQYF	TGTGCCAACCGGAGGAATAAACAAGAGACCCAGTACTTC
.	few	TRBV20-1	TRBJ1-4	CSARGHGNNEKLFF	TGCAGTGCTAGGGGACACGGGAATAATGAAAAACTGTTTTTT
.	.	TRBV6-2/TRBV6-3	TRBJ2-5	CASSYGERGTQYF	TGTGCCAGCAGTTACGGAGAACGGGGGACCCAGTACTTC
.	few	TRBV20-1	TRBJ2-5	CSARDSSQETQYF	TGCAGTGCTAGAGACAGTTCCCAAGAGACCCAGTACTTC
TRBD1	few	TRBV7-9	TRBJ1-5	CASSLELGGPNQPQHF	TGTGCCAGCAGCTTAGAGCTAGGGGGCCCTAATCAGCCCCAGCATTTT
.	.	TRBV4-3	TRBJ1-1	CASRPGGRGTEAFF	TGCGCCAGCAGGCCCGGGGGAAGGGGGACTGAAGCTTTCTTT
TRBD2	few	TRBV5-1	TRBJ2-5	CASSVGLAGTRETQYF	TGCGCCAGCAGCGTGGGACTAGCGGGGACGCGGGAGACCCAGTACTTC
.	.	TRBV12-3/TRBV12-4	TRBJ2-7	CASSRTWESSYNEQYF	TGTGCCAGCAGCCGAACGTGGGAAAGCTCCTACAATGAGCAGTACTTC
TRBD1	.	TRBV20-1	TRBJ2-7	CSARARDRGYEQYF	TGCAGTGCTAGAGCCAGGGACAGGGGATACGAGCAGTACTTC
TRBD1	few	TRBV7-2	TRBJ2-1	CASSLWTGSSYNEQFF	TGTGCCAGCAGCTTGTGGACAGGGAGCTCCTACAATGAGCAGTTCTTC
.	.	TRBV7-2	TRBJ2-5	CASSLGGSEKTQYF	TGTGCCAGCAGCTTAGGTGGCAGTGAGAAGACCCAGTACTTC
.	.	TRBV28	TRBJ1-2	CASRSPGGALPNYGYTF	TGTGCCAGCAGATCACCCGGGGGGGCTCTACCTAACTATGGCTACACCTTC
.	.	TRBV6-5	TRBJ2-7	CASSYSDRTYEQYF	TGTGCCAGCAGTTACTCGGACAGAACTTACGAGCAGTACTTC
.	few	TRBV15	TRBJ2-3	CATSRDYSGASTDTQYF	TGTGCCACCAGCAGAGATTACTCGGGGGCGAGCACAGATACGCAGTATTTT
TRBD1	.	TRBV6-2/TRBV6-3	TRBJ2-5	CASSYERGQGETQYF	TGTGCCAGCAGTTACGAGCGTGGACAGGGAGAGACCCAGTACTTC